The text below deals with one TCR beta chain. The entry originates in a study of CD8 T cells in Susac syndrome. Sequencing targeted TCR beta in blood CD8+ and CD4+ T cells. TEMRA cells were FACS-enriched, while CD8+ and CD4+ T cells were negatively isolated. With random hexamers, reverse transcription was performed on about 0.45 to 1 ug of RNA. Amplification of TCR beta CDR3 across 54 Vbeta and 13 Jbeta was performed with immunoSEQ multiplex PCR. TCRdb itself ran the immunoSEQ multiplex PCR reads through MiXCR, one entry per CDR3 protein. Seen here are fewer than 250,000 distinct CDR3 sequences, around nine tenths observed once, and the top ten hold 0.1% to 0.15%. Between the trimmed V and J ends, which lost 10 bases and 8 bases, there was a span of 13 bases. Germline-derived CDR1 and CDR2 are KGHDR and SFDVKD. CDR3 length: 11 residues.

The chain uses TRBV24-1 and TRBJ1-1; a weak D match, TRBD1 (6 bases). The sequenced sample was CD8+ T cells from PBMCs. The clonotype originates from a human donor with multiple sclerosis. Here the CDR3 reads CATSPTGEAFF. CDR3 DNA sequence: TGTGCCACTTCTCCGACAGGAGAAGCTTTCTTT.